This T cell receptor beta chain was obtained from a study of T cells in narcolepsy. Study outcomes and limitations: HCRT-specific and TRIB2-specific autoreactive clonotypes appeared among same-patient CSF and blood CD4+ clonotypes. In some patient and control memory CD4+ samples, autoreactive clones were absent. Autoreactive clonotypes reportedly recurred in blood of same and different patients, not controls.

Data came from immunoSEQ multiplex PCR; TCRdb stores just in-frame clones and leaves some out. Of tens of thousands of clones listed, around four fifths are singletons. There are a few counts of this clone. Its target is unknown. Trimming took 4 bases from V and 0 from J, leaving 13 bases between them. Germline V gene sequence: CDR1 MNHNS, CDR2 SASEGT. This CDR3 is built from 16 residues. The TCR originated in a human donor with narcolepsy. The chain is built from TRBV6-1 and TRBJ2-1; the D is unclear. The sample comprised CD45RA- memory CD4+ T cells from PBMCs. CDR3 in amino acids: CASSVQSGSSYNEQFF. The DNA for the CDR3 is TGTGCCAGCAGTGTACAGTCCGGCAGCTCCTACAATGAGCAGTTCTTC.